This TCR beta chain was captured by sequencing in a study of blood T cell repertoires in COVID-19. Original handling: Estimation of nucleated cell counts relied on the amplification of reference gene primers. Repertoires were generated with immunoSEQ multiplex PCR, while TCRdb's copy carries only in-frame clones and drops some. V, J and clone size are taken as reported in that table, and D and trimming were inferred from the DNA itself. The table has approximately 180,000 clones, around 85% seen once. Sequencing was performed on PBMCs or T cells enriched from blood (not recorded which). This clonotype originated in a man between 40 and 49 years old who had recovered from COVID-19.

The CDR3 loop is CASTSTGNYGYTF. CDR3 bases: TGTGCCAGCACCTCGACAGGGAACTATGGCTACACCTTC. The rearrangement uses TRBV28 and TRBJ1-2; 7 bases line up with TRBD1. CDR1 and CDR2 from the germline V gene are MDHEN and SYDVKM. V trimming: 7 bases; J trimming: 2 bases; junction bases outside the gene matches: 4. The CDR3 is 13 amino acids.